The 11 T cell receptor beta chains reported below all come from one sample, sequenced in a study of neoadjuvant anti-PD-1 for oral cavity cancer (dated by TCRdb to the early 2020s). Reading the label with the study, this specimen's time point is: before neoadjuvant nivolumab. The method behind the library was the immunoSEQ multiplex PCR assay. TCRdb mirrors the immuneACCESS table, restricted to in-frame sequences. Some clones are absent from its copies; in checked studies, under half trace to an unresolved V gene, and the reason for the others is unknown. The sample table records 65,000 to 95,000 clones; approximately 80% of these occur just once. Jointly, the top ten make up about 3.4% of the sample. The source was PBMCs, collected before nivolumab (anti-PD-1) treatment. Every receptor here comes from a person aged 40 to 85 with oral cavity squamous cell carcinoma.

J is TRBJ2-2 and V is TRBV6-1; a weak D match, TRBD1 (6 bases). Trimming cost V 5 bases and J 1 base, with 11 bases left between them. Germline V gene sequence: CDR1 MNHNS, CDR2 SASEGT. This CDR3 comprises 15 residues. CDR3 in amino acids: CASSLTGLNTGELFF. CDR3 bases: TGTGCCAGCAGTCTGACAGGCTTGAACACCGGGGAGCTGTTTTTT.

About this clone itself: At one end, the junction sequence differs from germline, possibly due to a read error. CDR3 in DNA: TGTGCTAGCAGCTTGAGGGAGACCACCGGGGAGCTGTTTTTT. It specifies CASSLRETTGELFF. This sequence joins TRBV7-7 and TRBJ2-2, with D maybe TRBD2 (5 bases). CDR3 size: 14 residues. The germline CDR1 and CDR2 sequences are SSHAT and FNYEAQ (reference sequence).

The rearrangement links TRBV6-6 to TRBJ1-3, with D perhaps matching TRBD1 (5 bases). The germline V gene encodes CDR1 MNHNY and CDR2 SVGAGI (reference sequence). Trimming shortened V by 0 bases and J by 1 base, and 10 bases separated the two germline ends. The CDR3 consists of 16 residues. Written as DNA, the CDR3 is TGTGCCAGCAGTTACTCCGCGGGACGGTCTGGAAACACCATATATTTT. Translated, it gives CASSYSAGRSGNTIYF.

The chain uses TRBV15 and TRBJ2-7, with D unclear. This CDR3 has 13 residues. With 1 base removed from V and 5 bases from J, the gap between germline ends came to 9 bases. Germline lookup yields CDR1 LNHNV and CDR2 YYDKDF (reference sequence). DNA for the CDR3: TGTGCCACCAGCAGAGTTCTAGATAACGAGCAGTACTTC. Protein: CATSRVLDNEQYF.

The V gene is TRBV19, the J gene TRBJ2-7; D uncertain. V lost 2 bases to trimming and J lost 3 bases, with 5 bases between them. Germline CDR1 reads LNHDA; CDR2 reads SQIVND (reference sequence). The CDR3 is 12 amino acids. CDR3 sequence reads: CASSITNYEQYF. CDR3 nucleotides: TGTGCCAGTAGTATAACCAACTACGAGCAGTACTTC.

The chain uses TRBV6-5 and TRBJ2-3, with TRBD1 identical over 10 bases. Germline V lookup: CDR1 MNHEY, CDR2 SVGAGI. The CDR3 runs 13 residues. The V segment lost 6 bases and the J segment 4 bases; nucleotides outside the gene matches: 1. The CDR3 bases are TGTGCCAGCAGCGACAGGGGGCCAGATACGCAGTATTTT. Translation gives CASSDRGPDTQYF.

This clone was recorded once. The V gene is TRBV5-8, the J gene TRBJ1-2; D remains unclear. The germline CDR1 and CDR2 sequences are SGHTS and YDEGEE. The CDR3 contains 11 residues. Trimming removed 1 base from V and 2 bases from J, with 0 bases in between. The CDR3 DNA reads as TGTGCCAGCAGCTTGAACTATGGCTACACCTTC. Amino acid sequence: CASSLNYGYTF.

This clone was observed many times. J is TRBJ2-7 and V is TRBV6-5; either TRBD1 or TRBD2 may fit D (5 bases each). Per the germline V gene, CDR1 is MNHEY and CDR2 is SVGAGI. This CDR3 spans 13 amino acids. The V end was cut by 8 bases, the J end by 5 bases, with 16 bases between. This CDR3 is CASRGTYWDEQYF. CDR3 nucleotide sequence: TGTGCCAGCCGTGGGACGTACTGGGACGAGCAGTACTTC.

As regards this clone: The same CDR3 also results from other DNA sequences found in this sample. V is TRBV6-1 and J is TRBJ1-5, with D tentatively TRBD1 (6 bases). Per the germline V gene, CDR1 is MNHNS and CDR2 is SASEGT. CDR3 size: 14 residues. V dropped 2 bases and J dropped 2 bases, with 7 bases sitting between them. The CDR3 reads CASSERGGNQPQHF. The CDR3 DNA reads TGTGCCAGCAGTGAAAGGGGGGGCAATCAGCCCCAGCATTTT.

The chain recombines TRBV10-3 with TRBJ1-1; D is unresolved. The CDR3 is made up of 15 amino acids. Per germline, CDR1 ENHRY and CDR2 SYGVKD. V shed 0 bases and J shed 4 bases, with 12 bases lying between them. The CDR3 sequence is CAISESNGKGTEAFF. CDR3 nucleotide sequence: TGTGCCATCAGTGAGTCGAATGGGAAGGGCACTGAAGCTTTCTTT.

The V gene is TRBV9, the J gene TRBJ2-3; the D gene is possibly TRBD2 (5 bases). Germline V gene sequence: CDR1 SGDLS, CDR2 YYNGEE. Between the trimmed V and J ends, which lost 0 bases and 5 bases, there was a span of 16 bases. CDR3 size: 16 residues. The CDR3 loop reads CASSVAPDPRGDTQYF. The DNA for the CDR3 is TGTGCCAGCAGCGTAGCCCCGGACCCCCGGGGAGATACGCAGTATTTT.